The clone carrying this T cell receptor (beta chain) has a single count. The antigen remains unidentified. The data belong to a study of shared clonotypes between healthy human individuals. The germline V gene has CDR1 LGHNA and CDR2 YSLEER. V lost 6 bases, J lost 1 base, and 12 bases lay in between. The CDR3 consists of 15 residues. Study-level results: Represented diversity, genetic and exposure-history alike, was limited by few donors.

Repertoires were generated with immunoSEQ multiplex PCR, while TCRdb's copy carries only in-frame clones and drops some. The sample contains 450,000 to 500,000 clones, approximately 80% of which appear only once. Each of the donors was a healthy adult who was HIV-negative and had not had a recent acute infection or vaccination. Sequencing used PBMCs. This chain links TRBV4-3 with TRBJ2-2; D is undetermined. This clonotype was obtained from a woman between 35 and 50 years old in good health. Some clones in this sample may be carry-over from other donors' samples. The CDR3: CASRRASMNTGELFF. In DNA form, the CDR3 reads TGCGCCAGCAGACGGGCCTCCATGAACACCGGGGAGCTGTTTTTT.